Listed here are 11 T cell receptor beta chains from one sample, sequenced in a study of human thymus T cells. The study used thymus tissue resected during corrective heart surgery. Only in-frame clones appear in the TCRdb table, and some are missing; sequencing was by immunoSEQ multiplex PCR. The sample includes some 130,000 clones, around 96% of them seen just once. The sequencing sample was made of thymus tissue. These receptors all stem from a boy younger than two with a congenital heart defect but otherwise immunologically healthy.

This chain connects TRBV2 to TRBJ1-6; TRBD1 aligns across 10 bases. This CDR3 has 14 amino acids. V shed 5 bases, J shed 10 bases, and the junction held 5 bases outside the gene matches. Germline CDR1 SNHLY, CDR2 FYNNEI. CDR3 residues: CASSPGQGNSPLHF. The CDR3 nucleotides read TGTGCCAGCAGTCCGGGACAGGGGAACTCACCCCTCCACTTT. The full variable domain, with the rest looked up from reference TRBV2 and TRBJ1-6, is EPEVTQTPSHQVTQMGQEVILRCVPISNHLYFYWYRQILGQKVEFLVSFYNNEISEKSEIFDDQFSVERPDGSNFTLKIRSTKLEDSAMYFCASSPGQGNSPLHFGNGTRLTVT.

The CDR3 nucleotides read TGTGCCAGCAGACTTTTCTCCTTCGTTCGGGGGGGCGGAGAGACCCAGTACTTC. Translation: CASRLFSFVRGGGETQYF. V usage is TRBV2 and J usage is TRBJ2-5, with TRBD2 matching 8 bases. There are 18 residues in the CDR3. The J segment lost 4 bases and the V segment lost 6 bases, leaving 19 bases of the junction unmatched. CDR1 is SNHLY and CDR2 is FYNNEI in the germline V gene.

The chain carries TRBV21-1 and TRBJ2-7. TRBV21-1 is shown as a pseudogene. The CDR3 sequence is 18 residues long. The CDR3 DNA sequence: TGTGCCAGCAGCAAAGAAGCTCCCAGGCGGAGTATCACCTACGAGCAGTACTTC. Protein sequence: CASSKEAPRRSITYEQYF.

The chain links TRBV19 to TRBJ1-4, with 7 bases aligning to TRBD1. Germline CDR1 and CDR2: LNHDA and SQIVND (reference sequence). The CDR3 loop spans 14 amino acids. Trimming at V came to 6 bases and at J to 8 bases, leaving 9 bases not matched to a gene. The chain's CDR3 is CASSLWDSEEKLFF. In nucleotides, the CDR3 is TGTGCCAGTAGCCTATGGGACAGCGAAGAAAAACTGTTTTTT.

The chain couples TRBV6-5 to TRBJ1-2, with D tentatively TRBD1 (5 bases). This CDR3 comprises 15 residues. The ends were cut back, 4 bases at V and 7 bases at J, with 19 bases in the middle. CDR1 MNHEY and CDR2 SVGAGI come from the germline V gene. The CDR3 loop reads CASSLERGSASGYTF. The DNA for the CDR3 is TGTGCCAGCAGTTTGGAGAGGGGCTCGGCGTCTGGCTACACCTTC.

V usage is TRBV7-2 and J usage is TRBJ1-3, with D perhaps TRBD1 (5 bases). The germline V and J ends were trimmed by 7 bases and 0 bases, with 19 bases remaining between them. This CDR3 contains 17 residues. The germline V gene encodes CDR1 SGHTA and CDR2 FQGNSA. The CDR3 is CASTQGGAFPSGNTIYF. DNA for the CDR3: TGTGCCAGCACCCAGGGAGGGGCCTTCCCCTCTGGAAACACCATATATTTT.

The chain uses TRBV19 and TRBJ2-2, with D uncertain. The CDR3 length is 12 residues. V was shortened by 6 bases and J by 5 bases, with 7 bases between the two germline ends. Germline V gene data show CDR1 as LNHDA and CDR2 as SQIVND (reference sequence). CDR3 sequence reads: CASSGPTGELFF. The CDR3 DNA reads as TGTGCCAGTAGCGGTCCGACCGGGGAGCTGTTTTTT.

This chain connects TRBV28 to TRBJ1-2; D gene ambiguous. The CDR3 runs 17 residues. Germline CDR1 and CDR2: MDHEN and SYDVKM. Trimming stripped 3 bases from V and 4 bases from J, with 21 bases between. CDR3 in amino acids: CASSFPPGKTLGYGYTF. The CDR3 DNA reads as TGTGCCAGCAGTTTCCCCCCCGGGAAGACTTTGGGCTATGGCTACACCTTC.

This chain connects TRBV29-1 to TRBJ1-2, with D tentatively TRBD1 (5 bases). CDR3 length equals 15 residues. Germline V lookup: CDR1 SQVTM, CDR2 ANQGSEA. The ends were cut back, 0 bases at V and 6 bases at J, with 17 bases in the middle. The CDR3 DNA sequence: TGCAGCGTTGAAGATCGGTCGGTGGGGGTGAATGGCTACACCTTC. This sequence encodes CSVEDRSVGVNGYTF.

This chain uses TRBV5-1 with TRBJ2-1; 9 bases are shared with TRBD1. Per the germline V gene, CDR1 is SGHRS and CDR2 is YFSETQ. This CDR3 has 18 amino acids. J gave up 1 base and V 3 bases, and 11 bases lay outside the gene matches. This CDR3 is CASSSGQGGGKSYNEQFF. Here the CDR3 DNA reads TGCGCCAGCAGCTCGGGACAGGGCGGAGGGAAGTCCTACAATGAGCAGTTCTTC.

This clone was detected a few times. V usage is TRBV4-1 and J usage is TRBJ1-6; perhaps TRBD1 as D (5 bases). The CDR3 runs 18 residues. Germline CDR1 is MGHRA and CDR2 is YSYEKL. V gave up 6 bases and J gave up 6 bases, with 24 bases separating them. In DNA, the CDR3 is TGCGCCAGCAGGACGGACCTAACCCCGACAGCGCTTAATTCACCCCTCCACTTT. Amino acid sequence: CASRTDLTPTALNSPLHF.